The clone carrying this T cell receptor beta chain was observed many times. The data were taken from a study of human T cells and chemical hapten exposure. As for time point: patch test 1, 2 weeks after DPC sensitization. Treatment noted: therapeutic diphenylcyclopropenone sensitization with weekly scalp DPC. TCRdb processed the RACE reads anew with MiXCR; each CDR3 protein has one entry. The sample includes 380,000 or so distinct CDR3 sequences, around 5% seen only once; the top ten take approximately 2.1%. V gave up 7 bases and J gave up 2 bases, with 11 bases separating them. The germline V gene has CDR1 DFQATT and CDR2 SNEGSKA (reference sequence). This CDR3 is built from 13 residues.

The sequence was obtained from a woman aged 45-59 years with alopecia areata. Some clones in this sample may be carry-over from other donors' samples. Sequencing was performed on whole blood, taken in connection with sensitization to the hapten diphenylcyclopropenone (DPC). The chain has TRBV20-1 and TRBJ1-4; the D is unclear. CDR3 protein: CSVWRDTNEKLFF. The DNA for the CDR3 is TGCAGTGTCTGGCGGGATACTAATGAAAAACTGTTTTTT.